A selection of T cell receptor beta chains follows, all from one sample in a study of post-analysis software for immune sequencing data. TCRdb redid the calling of the PCR reads with MiXCR, one entry per CDR3 protein. The table includes more than 500,000 distinct CDR3 sequences, approximately 31% detected once. The sequencing sample was made of blood. The receptors originated from a girl aged 2-17 years with multiple sclerosis. CDR3s include the opening cysteine and the closing phenylalanine or tryptophan. A D gene is named only where the DNA matches it firmly. The size of a clone is reported for some rows only, either as once, few or many, or as a class for expanded clones.

J gene: TRBJ2-1
clone size: -
D gene: TRBD2
V gene: TRBV5-5
CDR3 length: 13
CDR3 protein: CASSYRTSGQQFF
CDR3 DNA: TGTGCCAGCAGCTACCGGACTAGCGGCCAGCAGTTCTTC

J gene: TRBJ1-2
clone size: -
D gene: -
V gene: TRBV28
CDR3 length: 14
CDR3 protein: CASSRAGRNYGYTF
CDR3 DNA: TGTGCCAGCAGTCGGGCAGGGAGGAACTATGGCTACACCTTC

J gene: TRBJ2-1
clone size: -
D gene: -
V gene: TRBV28
CDR3 length: 15
CDR3 protein: CASSLIGGDYNEQFF
CDR3 DNA: TGTGCCAGCAGTTTAATAGGGGGGGACTACAATGAGCAGTTCTTC

J gene: TRBJ2-2
clone size: -
D gene: -
V gene: TRBV20-1
CDR3 length: 16
CDR3 protein: CSARRGLRGNTGELFF
CDR3 DNA: TGCAGTGCTAGGAGAGGGTTGCGGGGGAACACCGGGGAGCTGTTTTTT

J gene: TRBJ2-7
clone size: few
D gene: -
V gene: TRBV27
CDR3 length: 15
CDR3 protein: CASSLSYGGVYEQYF
CDR3 DNA: TGTGCCAGCAGTTTAAGTTATGGCGGAGTCTACGAGCAGTACTTC

J gene: TRBJ2-3
clone size: few
D gene: TRBD2
V gene: TRBV20-1
CDR3 length: 17
CDR3 protein: CSAMLSGGGAFTDTQYF
CDR3 DNA: TGCAGTGCGATGTTAAGCGGGGGGGGAGCCTTCACAGATACGCAGTATTTT

J gene: TRBJ1-2
clone size: -
D gene: -
V gene: TRBV11-2
CDR3 length: 13
CDR3 protein: CASSQQRNYGYTF
CDR3 DNA: TGTGCCAGCAGCCAACAGAGGAACTATGGCTACACCTTC

J gene: TRBJ2-3
clone size: few
D gene: TRBD2
V gene: TRBV29-1
CDR3 length: 14
CDR3 protein: CSAIGTSGGDTQYF
CDR3 DNA: TGCAGCGCCATTGGGACTAGCGGGGGAGATACGCAGTATTTT

J gene: TRBJ2-1
clone size: -
D gene: TRBD1
V gene: TRBV27
CDR3 length: 15
CDR3 protein: CASSSVGTGDNEQFF
CDR3 DNA: TGTGCCAGCAGTTCAGTCGGGACAGGGGATAATGAGCAGTTCTTC

J gene: TRBJ2-2
clone size: -
D gene: TRBD1
V gene: TRBV6-5
CDR3 length: 15
CDR3 protein: CASSRTGGHTGELFF
CDR3 DNA: TGTGCCAGCAGCCGCACAGGGGGGCACACCGGGGAGCTGTTTTTT

J gene: TRBJ1-5
clone size: -
D gene: TRBD1
V gene: TRBV7-2
CDR3 length: 15
CDR3 protein: CASDQGAMSNQPQHF
CDR3 DNA: TGTGCCAGCGATCAGGGGGCAATGAGCAATCAGCCCCAGCATTTT

J gene: TRBJ1-2
clone size: few
D gene: TRBD1
V gene: TRBV7-8
CDR3 length: 16
CDR3 protein: CASSSGQGMPNYGYTF
CDR3 DNA: TGTGCCAGCAGCTCGGGACAGGGTATGCCTAACTATGGCTACACCTTC

J gene: TRBJ1-2
clone size: few
D gene: TRBD1
V gene: TRBV7-9
CDR3 length: 16
CDR3 protein: CASSPDRDRISYGYTF
CDR3 DNA: TGTGCCAGCAGCCCCGATCGGGACAGAATATCCTATGGCTACACCTTC

J gene: TRBJ2-1
clone size: few
D gene: -
V gene: TRBV6-5
CDR3 length: 19
CDR3 protein: CASSYSIADSSGYYNEQFF
CDR3 DNA: TGTGCCAGCAGTTACTCAATAGCCGATAGTTCGGGATACTACAATGAGCAGTTCTTC

J gene: TRBJ2-7
clone size: once
D gene: -
V gene: TRBV6-2/TRBV6-3
CDR3 length: 14
CDR3 protein: CASRWQGPFYEQYF
CDR3 DNA: TGTGCCAGCAGGTGGCAGGGCCCTTTCTACGAGCAGTACTTC

J gene: TRBJ2-3
clone size: -
D gene: -
V gene: TRBV6-5
CDR3 length: 13
CDR3 protein: CASSYSTSDTQYF
CDR3 DNA: TGTGCCAGCAGTTACTCGACTTCAGATACGCAGTATTTT

J gene: TRBJ2-7
clone size: few
D gene: TRBD2
V gene: TRBV12-3/TRBV12-4
CDR3 length: 15
CDR3 protein: CASSLLGAGRGEQYF
CDR3 DNA: TGTGCCAGCAGTTTGCTCGGGGCAGGGAGGGGCGAGCAGTACTTC

J gene: TRBJ2-5
clone size: -
D gene: -
V gene: TRBV7-3
CDR3 length: 14
CDR3 protein: CASSLGGGTETQYF
CDR3 DNA: TGTGCCAGCAGCCTAGGGGGGGGGACTGAGACCCAGTACTTC

J gene: TRBJ2-2
clone size: -
D gene: -
V gene: TRBV10-3
CDR3 length: 15
CDR3 protein: CAISEFSENTGELFF
CDR3 DNA: TGTGCCATCAGTGAGTTTAGCGAGAACACCGGGGAGCTGTTTTTT

J gene: TRBJ2-3
clone size: few
D gene: -
V gene: TRBV11-3
CDR3 length: 17
CDR3 protein: CASSLGGHEDRTDTQYF
CDR3 DNA: TGTGCCAGCAGCTTAGGAGGTCACGAGGATCGGACAGATACGCAGTATTTT

J gene: TRBJ2-5
clone size: few
D gene: TRBD1
V gene: TRBV12-3/TRBV12-4
CDR3 length: 14
CDR3 protein: CASSLDRDQETQYF
CDR3 DNA: TGTGCCAGCAGTCTAGACAGGGACCAAGAGACCCAGTACTTC

J gene: TRBJ2-4
clone size: few
D gene: -
V gene: TRBV5-1
CDR3 length: 14
CDR3 protein: CASRNQPSKNIQYF
CDR3 DNA: TGCGCCAGCAGAAACCAACCTTCAAAAAACATTCAGTACTTC

J gene: TRBJ2-7
clone size: few
D gene: TRBD2
V gene: TRBV20-1
CDR3 length: 17
CDR3 protein: CSARDTLTLAGTYEQYF
CDR3 DNA: TGCAGTGCTAGGGATACGTTAACGCTAGCGGGGACCTACGAGCAGTACTTC

J gene: TRBJ2-6
clone size: few
D gene: TRBD1
V gene: TRBV6-6
CDR3 length: 15
CDR3 protein: CASTQQGAGANVLTF
CDR3 DNA: TGTGCCAGCACCCAACAGGGGGCTGGGGCCAACGTCCTGACTTTC

J gene: TRBJ2-1
clone size: few
D gene: TRBD1
V gene: TRBV5-1
CDR3 length: 17
CDR3 protein: CASSNTGTGTFYNEQFF
CDR3 DNA: TGCGCCAGCAGCAACACCGGGACAGGGACGTTCTACAATGAGCAGTTCTTC

J gene: TRBJ2-5
clone size: -
D gene: TRBD2
V gene: TRBV7-9
CDR3 length: 13
CDR3 protein: CASSGLGQETQYF
CDR3 DNA: TGTGCCAGCAGCGGACTAGGACAAGAGACCCAGTACTTC

J gene: TRBJ1-6
clone size: few
D gene: -
V gene: TRBV12-3/TRBV12-4
CDR3 length: 14
CDR3 protein: CASSLNRVNSPLHF
CDR3 DNA: TGTGCCAGCAGTTTAAACAGGGTAAATTCACCCCTCCACTTT

J gene: TRBJ1-2
clone size: -
D gene: TRBD1
V gene: TRBV5-1
CDR3 length: 14
CDR3 protein: CASSFRTGSYGYTF
CDR3 DNA: TGCGCCAGCAGCTTTCGGACAGGGAGTTATGGCTACACCTTC

J gene: TRBJ2-1
clone size: few
D gene: -
V gene: TRBV10-3
CDR3 length: 13
CDR3 protein: CAISAPGYNEQFF
CDR3 DNA: TGTGCCATCTCGGCCCCTGGGTACAATGAGCAGTTCTTC

J gene: TRBJ2-5
clone size: -
D gene: -
V gene: TRBV21-1
CDR3 length: 19
CDR3 protein: CASSKKNSRRDSLRETQYF
CDR3 DNA: TGTGCCAGCAGCAAAAAAAACTCACGCCGGGACTCACTAAGGGAGACCCAGTACTTC

J gene: TRBJ1-4
clone size: -
D gene: -
V gene: TRBV3-1
CDR3 length: 14
CDR3 protein: CASSQGWKGEKLFF
CDR3 DNA: TGTGCCAGCAGCCAAGGGTGGAAGGGGGAAAAACTGTTTTTT

J gene: TRBJ2-6
clone size: few
D gene: -
V gene: TRBV11-1
CDR3 length: 17
CDR3 protein: CASSLLVRVSGANVLTF
CDR3 DNA: TGTGCCAGCAGCTTATTAGTCAGGGTATCTGGGGCCAACGTCCTGACTTTC